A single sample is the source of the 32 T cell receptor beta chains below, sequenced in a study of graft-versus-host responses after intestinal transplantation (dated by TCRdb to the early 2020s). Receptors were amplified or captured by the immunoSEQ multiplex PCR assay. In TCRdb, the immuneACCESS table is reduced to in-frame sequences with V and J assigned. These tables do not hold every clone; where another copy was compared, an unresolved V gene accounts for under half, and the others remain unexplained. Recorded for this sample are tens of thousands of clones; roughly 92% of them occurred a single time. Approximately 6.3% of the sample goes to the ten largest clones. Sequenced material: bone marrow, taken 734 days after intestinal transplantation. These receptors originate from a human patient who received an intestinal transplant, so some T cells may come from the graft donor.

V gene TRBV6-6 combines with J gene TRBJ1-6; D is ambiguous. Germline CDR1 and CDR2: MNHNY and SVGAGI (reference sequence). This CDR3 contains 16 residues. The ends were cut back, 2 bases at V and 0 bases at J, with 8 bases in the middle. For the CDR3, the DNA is TGTGCCAGCAGTTACCAGAAGAGCTCCTATAATTCACCCCTCCACTTT. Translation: CASSYQKSSYNSPLHF.

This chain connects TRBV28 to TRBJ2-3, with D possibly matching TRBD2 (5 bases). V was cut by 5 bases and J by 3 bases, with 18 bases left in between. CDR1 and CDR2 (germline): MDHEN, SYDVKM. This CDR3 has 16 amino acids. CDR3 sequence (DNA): TGTGCCAGCAGTGGGTTTGGTCGAGAGGGTACAGATACGCAGTATTTT. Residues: CASSGFGREGTDTQYF.

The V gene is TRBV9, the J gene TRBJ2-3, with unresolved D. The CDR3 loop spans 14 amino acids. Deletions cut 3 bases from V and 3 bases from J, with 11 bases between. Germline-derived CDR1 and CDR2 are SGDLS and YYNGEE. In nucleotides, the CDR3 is TGTGCCAGCAGCGCTCGTTCCTGGACAGATACGCAGTATTTT. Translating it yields CASSARSWTDTQYF.

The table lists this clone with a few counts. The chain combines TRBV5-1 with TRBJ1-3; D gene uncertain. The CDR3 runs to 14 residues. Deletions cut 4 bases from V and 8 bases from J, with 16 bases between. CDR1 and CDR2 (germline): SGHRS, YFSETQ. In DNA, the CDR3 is TGCGCCAGCAGCCCACGGGCCCCAGAGGACACCATATATTTT. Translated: CASSPRAPEDTIYF.

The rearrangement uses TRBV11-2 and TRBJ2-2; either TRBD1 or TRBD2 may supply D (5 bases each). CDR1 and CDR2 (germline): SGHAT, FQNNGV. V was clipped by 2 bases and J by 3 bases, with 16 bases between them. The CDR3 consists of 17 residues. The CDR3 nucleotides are TGTGCCAGCAGCTTAAAGTCACGGGGCTCGGACACCGGGGAGCTGTTTTTT. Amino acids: CASSLKSRGSDTGELFF.

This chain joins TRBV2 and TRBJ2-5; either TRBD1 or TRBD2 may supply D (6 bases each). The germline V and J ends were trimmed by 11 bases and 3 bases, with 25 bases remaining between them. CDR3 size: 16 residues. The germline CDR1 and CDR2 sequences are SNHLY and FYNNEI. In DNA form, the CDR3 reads TGTGCCCTCGGGAATTTAAGGGGGGTGATCAAAGAGACCCAGTACTTC. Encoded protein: CALGNLRGVIKETQYF.

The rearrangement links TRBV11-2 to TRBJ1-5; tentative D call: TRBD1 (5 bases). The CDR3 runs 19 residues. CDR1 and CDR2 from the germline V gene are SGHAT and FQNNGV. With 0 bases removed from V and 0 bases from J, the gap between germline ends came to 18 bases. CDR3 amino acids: CASSLEGAGWRYSNQPQHF. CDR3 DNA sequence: TGTGCCAGCAGCTTAGAAGGGGCAGGGTGGAGATATAGCAATCAGCCCCAGCATTTT. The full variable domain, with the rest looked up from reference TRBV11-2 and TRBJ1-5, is EAGVAQSPRYKIIEKRQSVAFWCNPISGHATLYWYQQILGQGPKLLIQFQNNGVVDDSQLPKDRFSAERLKGVDSTLKIQPAKLEDSAVYLCASSLEGAGWRYSNQPQHFGDGTRLSIL.

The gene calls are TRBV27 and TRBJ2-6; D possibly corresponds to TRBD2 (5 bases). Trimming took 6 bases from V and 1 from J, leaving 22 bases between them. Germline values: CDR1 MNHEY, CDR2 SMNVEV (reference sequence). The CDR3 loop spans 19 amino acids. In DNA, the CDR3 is TGTGCCAGCAGAACCTTAGGAGGTTGGCCGGTATCTGGGGCCAACGTCCTGACTTTC. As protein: CASRTLGGWPVSGANVLTF.

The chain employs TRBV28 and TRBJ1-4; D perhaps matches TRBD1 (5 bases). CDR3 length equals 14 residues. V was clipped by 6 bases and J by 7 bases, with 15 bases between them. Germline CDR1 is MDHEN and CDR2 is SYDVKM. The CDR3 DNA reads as TGTGCCAGCAGAACAGGAGGGATAGGTGAAAAACTGTTTTTT. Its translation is CASRTGGIGEKLFF.

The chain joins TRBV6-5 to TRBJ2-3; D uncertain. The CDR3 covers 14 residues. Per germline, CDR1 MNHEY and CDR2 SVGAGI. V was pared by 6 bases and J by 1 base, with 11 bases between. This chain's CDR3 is CASSPNGGTDTQYF. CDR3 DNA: TGTGCCAGCAGCCCTAATGGAGGCACAGATACGCAGTATTTT.

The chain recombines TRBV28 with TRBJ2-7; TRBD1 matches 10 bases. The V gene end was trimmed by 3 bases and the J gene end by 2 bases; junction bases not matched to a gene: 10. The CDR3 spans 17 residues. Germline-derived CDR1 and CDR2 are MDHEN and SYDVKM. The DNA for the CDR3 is TGTGCCAGCAGTTTTTTTTTGGGACAGGGGACTACCTACGAGCAGTACTTC. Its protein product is CASSFFLGQGTTYEQYF. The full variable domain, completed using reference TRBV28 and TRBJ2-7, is DVKVTQSSRYLVKRTGEKVFLECVQDMDHENMFWYRQDPGLGLRLIYFSYDVKMKEKGDIPEGYSVSREKKERFSLILESASTNQTSMYLCASSFFLGQGTTYEQYFGPGTRLTVT.

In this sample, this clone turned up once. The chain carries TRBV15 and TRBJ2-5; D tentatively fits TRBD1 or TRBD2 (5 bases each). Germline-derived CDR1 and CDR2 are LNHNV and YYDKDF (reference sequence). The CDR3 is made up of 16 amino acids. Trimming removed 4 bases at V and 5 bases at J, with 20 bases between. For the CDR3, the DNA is TGTGCCACCAGCACAGGATGGGGCCTGAGGGAGGAGACCCAGTACTTC. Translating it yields CATSTGWGLREETQYF.

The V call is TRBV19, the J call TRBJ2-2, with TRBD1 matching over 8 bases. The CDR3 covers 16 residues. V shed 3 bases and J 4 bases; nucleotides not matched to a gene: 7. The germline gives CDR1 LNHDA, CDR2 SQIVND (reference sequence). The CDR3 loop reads CASSISAGGITGELFF. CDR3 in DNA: TGTGCCAGTAGTATTTCGGCAGGGGGCATCACCGGGGAGCTGTTTTTT.

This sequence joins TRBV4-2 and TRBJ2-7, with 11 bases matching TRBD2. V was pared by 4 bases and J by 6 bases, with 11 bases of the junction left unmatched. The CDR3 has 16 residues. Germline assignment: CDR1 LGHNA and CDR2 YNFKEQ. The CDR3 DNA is TGTGCCAGCAGCCTAGAAATTAGCGGGGGGGCCCCCGAGCAGTACTTC. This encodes CASSLEISGGAPEQYF.

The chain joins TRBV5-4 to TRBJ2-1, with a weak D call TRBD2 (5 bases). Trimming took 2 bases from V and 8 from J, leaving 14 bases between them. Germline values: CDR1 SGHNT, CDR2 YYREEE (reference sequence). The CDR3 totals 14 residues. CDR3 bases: TGTGCCAGCAGCTTCCCTAGCACCGGGTATGAGCAGTTCTTC. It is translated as CASSFPSTGYEQFF.

The chain's CDR3 is CASSVGQSYGYTF. The CDR3, as DNA: TGTGCCAGCAGTGTAGGGCAGTCCTATGGCTACACCTTC. The chain carries TRBV2 and TRBJ1-2, with D uncertain. The germline gives CDR1 SNHLY, CDR2 FYNNEI. This CDR3 spans 13 amino acids. V was shortened by 4 bases and J by 4 bases, with 10 bases between the two germline ends.

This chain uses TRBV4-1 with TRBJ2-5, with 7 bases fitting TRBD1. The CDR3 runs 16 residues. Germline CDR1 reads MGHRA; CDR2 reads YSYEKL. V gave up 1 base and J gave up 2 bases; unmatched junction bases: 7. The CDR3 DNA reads TGCGCCAGCAGCCAAGGGGTTACGGACAGGCAAGAGACCCAGTACTTC. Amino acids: CASSQGVTDRQETQYF.

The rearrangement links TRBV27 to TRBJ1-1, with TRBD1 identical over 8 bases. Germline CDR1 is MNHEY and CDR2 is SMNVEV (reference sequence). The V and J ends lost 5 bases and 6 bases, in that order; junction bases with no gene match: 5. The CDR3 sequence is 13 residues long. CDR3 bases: TGTGCCAGCAGTCCTCCAGGGGGCCCTGAAGCTTTCTTT. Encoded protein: CASSPPGGPEAFF.

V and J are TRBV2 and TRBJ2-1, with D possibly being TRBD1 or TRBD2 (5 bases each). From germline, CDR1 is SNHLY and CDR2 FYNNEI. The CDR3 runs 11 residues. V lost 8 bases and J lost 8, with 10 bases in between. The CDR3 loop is CASLGEYEQFF. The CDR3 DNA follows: TGTGCCAGCTTGGGGGAGTATGAGCAGTTCTTC.

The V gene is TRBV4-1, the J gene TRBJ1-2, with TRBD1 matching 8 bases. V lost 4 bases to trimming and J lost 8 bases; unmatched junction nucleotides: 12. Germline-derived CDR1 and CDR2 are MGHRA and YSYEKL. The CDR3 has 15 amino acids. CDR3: CASSRSPGGPSGYTF. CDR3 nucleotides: TGCGCCAGCAGCCGGAGCCCAGGGGGCCCTTCAGGCTACACCTTC.

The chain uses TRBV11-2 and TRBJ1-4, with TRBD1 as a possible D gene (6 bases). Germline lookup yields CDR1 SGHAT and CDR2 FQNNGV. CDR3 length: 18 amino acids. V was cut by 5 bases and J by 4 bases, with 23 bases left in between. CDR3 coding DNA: TGTGCCAGCAGCCAGGGGCGGGCACCCTTCGGAATTAATGAAAAACTGTTTTTT. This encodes CASSQGRAPFGINEKLFF.

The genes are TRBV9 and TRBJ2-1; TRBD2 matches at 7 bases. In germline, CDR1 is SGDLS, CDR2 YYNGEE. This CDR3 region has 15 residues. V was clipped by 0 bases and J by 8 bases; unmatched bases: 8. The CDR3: CASSVGREGLDEQFF. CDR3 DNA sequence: TGTGCCAGCAGCGTAGGGAGGGAGGGCCTCGATGAGCAGTTCTTC.

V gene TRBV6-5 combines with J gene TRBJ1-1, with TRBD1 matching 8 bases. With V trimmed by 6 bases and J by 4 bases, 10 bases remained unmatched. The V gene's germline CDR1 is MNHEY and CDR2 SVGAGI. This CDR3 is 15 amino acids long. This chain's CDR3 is CASRGATGDGTEAFF. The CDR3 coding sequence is TGTGCCAGCAGGGGAGCGACAGGGGACGGCACTGAAGCTTTCTTT.

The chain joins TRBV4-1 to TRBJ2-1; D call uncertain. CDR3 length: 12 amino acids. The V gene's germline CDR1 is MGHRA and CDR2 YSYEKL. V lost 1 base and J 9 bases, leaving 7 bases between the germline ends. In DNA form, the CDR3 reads TGCGCCAGCAGCCAAGGCAGCAGTGAGCAGTTCTTC. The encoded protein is CASSQGSSEQFF.

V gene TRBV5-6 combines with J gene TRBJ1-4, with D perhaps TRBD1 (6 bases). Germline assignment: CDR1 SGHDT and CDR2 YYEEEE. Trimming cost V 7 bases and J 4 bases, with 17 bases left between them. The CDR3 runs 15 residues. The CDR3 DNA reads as TGTGCCAGCTTAAGGGGGGGACGGCTTAATGAAAAACTGTTTTTT. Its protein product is CASLRGGRLNEKLFF.

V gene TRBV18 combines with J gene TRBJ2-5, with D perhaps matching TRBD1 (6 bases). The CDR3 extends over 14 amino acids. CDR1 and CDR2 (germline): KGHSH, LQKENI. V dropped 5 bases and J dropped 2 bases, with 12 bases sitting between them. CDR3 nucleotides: TGTGCCAGCTCAGGAGGACAGCCTCAAGAGACCCAGTACTTC. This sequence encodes CASSGGQPQETQYF. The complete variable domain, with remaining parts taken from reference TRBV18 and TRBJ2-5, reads NAGVMQNPRHLVRRRGQEARLRCSPMKGHSHVYWYRQLPEEGLKFMVYLQKENIIDESGMPKERFSAEFPKEGPSILRIQQVVRGDSAAYFCASSGGQPQETQYFGPGTRLLVL.

The CDR3 DNA is TGTGCCAGCAGCTGGGGACGGGGCGAGCAGTACTTC. Residues: CASSWGRGEQYF. This sequence joins TRBV7-6 and TRBJ2-7; D is possibly TRBD1 or TRBD2 (5 bases each). Trimming left V 4 bases short and J 6 bases short, with 10 bases between. The CDR3 has 12 residues. CDR1 SGHVS and CDR2 FNYEAQ come from the germline V gene.

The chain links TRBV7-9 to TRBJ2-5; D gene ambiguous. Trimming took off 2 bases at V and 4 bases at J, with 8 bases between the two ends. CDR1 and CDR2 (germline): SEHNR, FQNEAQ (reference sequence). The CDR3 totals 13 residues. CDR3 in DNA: TGTGCCAGCAGCTTAAGTTTGGGAGAGACCCAGTACTTC. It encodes CASSLSLGETQYF.

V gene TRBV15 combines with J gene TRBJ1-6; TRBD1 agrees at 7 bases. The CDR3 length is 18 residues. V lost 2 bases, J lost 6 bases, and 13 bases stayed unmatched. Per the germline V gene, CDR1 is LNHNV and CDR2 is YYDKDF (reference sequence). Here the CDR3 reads CATSRNFRQGTGNSPLHF. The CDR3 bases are TGTGCCACCAGCAGAAACTTTCGACAGGGTACGGGTAATTCACCCCTCCACTTT.

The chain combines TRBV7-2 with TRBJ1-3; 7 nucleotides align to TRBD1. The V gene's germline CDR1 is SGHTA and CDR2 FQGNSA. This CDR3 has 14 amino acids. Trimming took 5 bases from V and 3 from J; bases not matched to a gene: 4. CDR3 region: CASSRWTGGNTIYF. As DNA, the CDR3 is TGTGCCAGCAGCCGGTGGACAGGTGGAAACACCATATATTTT.

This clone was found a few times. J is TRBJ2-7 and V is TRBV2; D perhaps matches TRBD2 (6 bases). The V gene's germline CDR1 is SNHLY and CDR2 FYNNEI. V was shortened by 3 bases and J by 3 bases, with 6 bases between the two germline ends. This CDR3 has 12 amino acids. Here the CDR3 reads CASSEGGYEQYF. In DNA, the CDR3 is TGTGCCAGCAGTGAGGGGGGCTACGAGCAGTACTTC.

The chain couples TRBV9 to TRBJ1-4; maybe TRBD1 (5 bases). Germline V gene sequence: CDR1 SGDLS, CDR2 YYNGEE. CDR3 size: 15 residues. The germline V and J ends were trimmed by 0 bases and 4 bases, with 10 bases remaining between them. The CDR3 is CASSVADIHNEKLFF. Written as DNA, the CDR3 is TGTGCCAGCAGCGTAGCGGACATCCATAATGAAAAACTGTTTTTT. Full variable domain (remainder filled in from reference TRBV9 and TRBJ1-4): DSGVTQTPKHLITATGQRVTLRCSPRSGDLSVYWYQQSLDQGLQFLIQYYNGEERAKGNILERFSAQQFPDLHSELNLSSLELGDSALYFCASSVADIHNEKLFFGSGTQLSVL.